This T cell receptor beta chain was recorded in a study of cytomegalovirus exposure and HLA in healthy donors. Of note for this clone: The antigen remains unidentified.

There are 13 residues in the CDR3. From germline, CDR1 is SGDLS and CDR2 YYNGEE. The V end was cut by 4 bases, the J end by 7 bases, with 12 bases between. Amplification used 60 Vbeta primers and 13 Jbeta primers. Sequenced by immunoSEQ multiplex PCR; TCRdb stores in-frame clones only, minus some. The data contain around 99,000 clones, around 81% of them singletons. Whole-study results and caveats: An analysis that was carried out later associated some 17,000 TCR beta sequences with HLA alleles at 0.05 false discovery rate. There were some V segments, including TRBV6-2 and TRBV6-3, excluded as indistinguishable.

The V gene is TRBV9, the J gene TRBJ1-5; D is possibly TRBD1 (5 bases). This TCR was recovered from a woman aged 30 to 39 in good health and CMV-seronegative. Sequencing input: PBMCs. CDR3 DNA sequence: TGTGCCAGCAGCTCCGGGGGTGGCCAGCCCCAGCATTTT. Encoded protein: CASSSGGGQPQHF. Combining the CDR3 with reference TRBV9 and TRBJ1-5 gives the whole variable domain DSGVTQTPKHLITATGQRVTLRCSPRSGDLSVYWYQQSLDQGLQFLIQYYNGEERAKGNILERFSAQQFPDLHSELNLSSLELGDSALYFCASSSGGGQPQHFGDGTRLSIL.